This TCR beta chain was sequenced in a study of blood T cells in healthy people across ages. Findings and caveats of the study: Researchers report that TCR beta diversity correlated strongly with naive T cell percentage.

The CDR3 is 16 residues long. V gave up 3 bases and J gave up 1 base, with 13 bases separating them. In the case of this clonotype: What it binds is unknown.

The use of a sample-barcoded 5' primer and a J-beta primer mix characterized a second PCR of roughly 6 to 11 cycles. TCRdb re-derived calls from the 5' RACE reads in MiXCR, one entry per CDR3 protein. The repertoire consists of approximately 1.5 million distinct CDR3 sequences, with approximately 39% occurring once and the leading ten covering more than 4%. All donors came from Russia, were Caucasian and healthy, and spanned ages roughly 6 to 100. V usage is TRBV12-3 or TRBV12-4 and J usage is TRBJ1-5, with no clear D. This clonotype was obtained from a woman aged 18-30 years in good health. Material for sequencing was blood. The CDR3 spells CASSFWAGPSNQPQHF. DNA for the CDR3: TGTGCCAGCAGTTTCTGGGCAGGCCCCAGCAATCAGCCCCAGCATTTT.